This T cell receptor (beta chain) came from a study of blood T cell repertoires in COVID-19. For the study at large: Researchers got acute and convalescent COVID-19 samples from the United States, Italy and Spain. PBMCs, B-cell-depleted T cells, or T cells provided the cDNA or gDNA that made up the material.

The V gene end was trimmed by 4 bases and the J gene end by 4 bases; junction bases not matched to a gene: 1. Germline CDR1 reads LGHDT; CDR2 reads YNNKEL (reference sequence). This CDR3 region has 12 residues. Per the original data handling: The authors estimated nucleated cell counts from reference gene primer amplification. Profiled with immunoSEQ multiplex PCR; TCRdb holds only in-frame clones, not every one. That table is the source of V, J and clone size, and D and trimming were worked out from the DNA. The repertoire holds 85,000 or so clones, with 81% as singletons. Sequenced material: peripheral blood. This clonotype originated in a man older than 75 with acute or convalescent COVID-19. The chain uses TRBV3-1 (or the pseudogene TRBV3-2) and TRBJ2-7, with 7 bases that match TRBD2. CDR3 sequence: CASSPSGYEQYF. Here the CDR3 DNA reads TGTGCCAGCAGCCCTAGCGGTTACGAGCAGTACTTC.